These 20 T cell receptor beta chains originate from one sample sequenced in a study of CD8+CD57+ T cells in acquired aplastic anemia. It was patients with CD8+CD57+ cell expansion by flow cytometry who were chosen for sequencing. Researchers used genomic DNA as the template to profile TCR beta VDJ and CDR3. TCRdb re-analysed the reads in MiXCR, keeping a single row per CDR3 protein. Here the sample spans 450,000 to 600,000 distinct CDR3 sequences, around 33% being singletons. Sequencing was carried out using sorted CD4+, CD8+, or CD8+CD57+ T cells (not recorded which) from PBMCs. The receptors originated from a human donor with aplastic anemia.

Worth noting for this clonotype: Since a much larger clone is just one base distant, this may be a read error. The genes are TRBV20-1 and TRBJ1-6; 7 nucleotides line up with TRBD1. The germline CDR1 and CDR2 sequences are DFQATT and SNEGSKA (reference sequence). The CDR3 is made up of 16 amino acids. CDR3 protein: CSATSGWGTDNSPPHF. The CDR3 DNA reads TGCAGTGCTACCTCAGGCTGGGGGACAGATAATTCACCCCCCCACTTT.

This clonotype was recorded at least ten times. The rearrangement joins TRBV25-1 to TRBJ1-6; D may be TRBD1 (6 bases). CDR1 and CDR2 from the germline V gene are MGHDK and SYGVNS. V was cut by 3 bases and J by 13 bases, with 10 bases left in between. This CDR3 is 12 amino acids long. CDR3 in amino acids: CASSEGQFPLHF. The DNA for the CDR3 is TGTGCCAGCAGTGAGGGACAATTCCCCCTCCACTTT. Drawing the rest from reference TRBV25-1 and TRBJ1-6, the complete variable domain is EADIYQTPRYLVIGTGKKITLECSQTMGHDKMYWYQQDPGMELHLIHYSYGVNSTEKGDLSSESTVSRIRTEHFPLTLESARPSHTSQYLCASSEGQFPLHFGNGTRLTVT.

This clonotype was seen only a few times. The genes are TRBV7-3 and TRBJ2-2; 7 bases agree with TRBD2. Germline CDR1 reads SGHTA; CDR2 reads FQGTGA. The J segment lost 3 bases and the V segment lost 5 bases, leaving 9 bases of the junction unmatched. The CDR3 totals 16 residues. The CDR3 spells CASSKQVAGDTGELFF. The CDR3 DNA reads TGTGCCAGCAGCAAGCAGGTGGCGGGGGACACCGGGGAGCTGTTTTTT.

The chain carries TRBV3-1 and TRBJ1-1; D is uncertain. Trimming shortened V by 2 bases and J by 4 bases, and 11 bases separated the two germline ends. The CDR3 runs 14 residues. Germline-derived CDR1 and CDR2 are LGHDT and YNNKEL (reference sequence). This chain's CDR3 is CASSQSYQLTEAFF. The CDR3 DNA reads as TGTGCCAGCAGCCAATCCTACCAGCTCACTGAAGCTTTCTTT.

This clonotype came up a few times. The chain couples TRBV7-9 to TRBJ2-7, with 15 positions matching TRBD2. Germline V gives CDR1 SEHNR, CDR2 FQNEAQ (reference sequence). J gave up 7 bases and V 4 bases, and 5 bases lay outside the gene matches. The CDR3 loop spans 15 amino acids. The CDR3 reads CASSYRTSGGDEQYF. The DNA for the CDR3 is TGTGCCAGCAGCTATAGGACTAGCGGGGGGGATGAGCAGTACTTC.

Written as DNA, the CDR3 is TGTGCCAGCAGCTTAGCGGGAGTTTACACCGGGGAGCTGTTTTTT. Amino acids: CASSLAGVYTGELFF. This rearrangement joins TRBV7-8 to TRBJ2-2; possible D gene TRBD2, 5 bases. Germline CDR1 reads SGHVS; CDR2 reads FQNEAQ. The V end was cut by 0 bases, the J end by 3 bases, with 8 bases between. This CDR3 has 15 residues. The entire variable domain, with the rest obtained from reference TRBV7-8 and TRBJ2-2, is as follows: GAGVSQSPRYKVAKRGQDVALRCDPISGHVSLFWYQQALGQGPEFLTYFQNEAQLDKSGLPSDRFFAERPEGSVSTLKIQRTQQEDSAVYLCASSLAGVYTGELFFGEGSRLTVL.

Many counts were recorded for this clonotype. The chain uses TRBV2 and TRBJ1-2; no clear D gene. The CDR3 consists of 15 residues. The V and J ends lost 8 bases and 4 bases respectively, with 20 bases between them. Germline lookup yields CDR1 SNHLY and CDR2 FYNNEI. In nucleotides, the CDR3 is TGTGCCAGCCGAATCGACGGAGGCGGAACCTATGGCTACACCTTC. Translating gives CASRIDGGGTYGYTF.

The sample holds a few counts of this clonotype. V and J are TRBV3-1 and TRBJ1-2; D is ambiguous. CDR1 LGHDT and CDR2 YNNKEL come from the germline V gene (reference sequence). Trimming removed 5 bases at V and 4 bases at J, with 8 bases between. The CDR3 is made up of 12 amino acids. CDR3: CASSGETYGYTF. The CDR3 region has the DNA TGTGCCAGCAGCGGAGAAACCTATGGCTACACCTTC. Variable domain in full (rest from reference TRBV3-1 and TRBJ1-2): DTAVSQTPKYLVTQMGNDKSIKCEQNLGHDTMYWYKQDSKKFLKIMFSYNNKELIINETVPNRFSPKSPDKAHLNLHINSLELGDSAVYFCASSGETYGYTFGSGTRLTVV.

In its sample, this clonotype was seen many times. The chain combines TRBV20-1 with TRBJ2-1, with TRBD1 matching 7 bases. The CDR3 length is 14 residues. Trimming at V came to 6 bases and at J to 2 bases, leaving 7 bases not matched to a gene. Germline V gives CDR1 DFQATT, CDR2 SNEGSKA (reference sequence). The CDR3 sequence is CSALGDRAYNEQFF. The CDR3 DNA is TGCAGTGCCCTAGGCGACAGGGCCTACAATGAGCAGTTCTTC.

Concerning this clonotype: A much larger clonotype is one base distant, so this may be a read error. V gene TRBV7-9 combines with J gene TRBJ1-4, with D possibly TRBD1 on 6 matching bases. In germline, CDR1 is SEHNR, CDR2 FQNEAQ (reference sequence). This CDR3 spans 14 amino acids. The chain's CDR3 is CASSLQGTNEKLLF. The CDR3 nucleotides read TGTGCCAGCAGCTTGCAGGGGACTAATGAAAAACTGCTTTTT.

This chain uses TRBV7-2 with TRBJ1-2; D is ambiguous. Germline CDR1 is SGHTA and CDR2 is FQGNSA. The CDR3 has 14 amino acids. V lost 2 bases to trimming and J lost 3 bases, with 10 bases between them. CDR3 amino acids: CASSLPQTYYGYTF. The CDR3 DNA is TGTGCCAGCAGCTTACCTCAGACCTACTATGGCTACACCTTC.

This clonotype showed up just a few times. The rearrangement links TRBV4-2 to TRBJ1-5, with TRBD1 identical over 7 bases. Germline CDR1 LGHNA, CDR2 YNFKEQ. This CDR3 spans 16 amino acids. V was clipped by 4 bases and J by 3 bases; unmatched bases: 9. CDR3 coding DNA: TGTGCCAGCAGCCTATGGGGGGACAGATTCAATCAGCCCCAGCATTTT. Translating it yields CASSLWGDRFNQPQHF.

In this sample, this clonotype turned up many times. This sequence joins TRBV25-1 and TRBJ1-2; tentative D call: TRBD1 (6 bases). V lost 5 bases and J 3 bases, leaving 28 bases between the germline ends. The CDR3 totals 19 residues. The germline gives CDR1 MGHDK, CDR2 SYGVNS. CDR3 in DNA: TGTGCCAGCAGTCCGCGCACCGGGGACACGGCCAGTGGGGACTATGGCTACACCTTC. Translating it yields CASSPRTGDTASGDYGYTF.

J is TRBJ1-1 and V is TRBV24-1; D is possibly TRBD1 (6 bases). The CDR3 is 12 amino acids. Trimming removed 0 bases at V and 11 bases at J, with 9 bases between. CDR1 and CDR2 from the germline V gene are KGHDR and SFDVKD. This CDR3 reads CATSDLTGAAFF. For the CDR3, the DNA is TGTGCCACCAGTGATTTGACGGGGGCGGCTTTCTTT.

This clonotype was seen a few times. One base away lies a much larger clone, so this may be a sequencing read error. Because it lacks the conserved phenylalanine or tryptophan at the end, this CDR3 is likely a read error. CDR3 protein: CASSLAAPTYEQYS. In DNA, the CDR3 is TGTGCCAGCAGCTTGGCAGCGCCCACCTACGAGCAGTACTCC. The chain joins TRBV5-5 to TRBJ2-7; D is ambiguous. Germline V CDR1 and CDR2: SGHKS, YYEKEE (reference sequence). The CDR3 runs 14 residues. V lost 0 bases and J 2 bases, leaving 9 bases between the germline ends.

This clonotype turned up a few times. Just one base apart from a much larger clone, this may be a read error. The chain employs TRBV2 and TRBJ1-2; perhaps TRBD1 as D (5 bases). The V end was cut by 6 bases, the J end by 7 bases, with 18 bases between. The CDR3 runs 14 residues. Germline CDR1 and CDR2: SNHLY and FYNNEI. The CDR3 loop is CASRSRETRSGYTF. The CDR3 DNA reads TGTGCCAGCAGGAGCAGGGAAACGAGAAGTGGCTACACCTTC.

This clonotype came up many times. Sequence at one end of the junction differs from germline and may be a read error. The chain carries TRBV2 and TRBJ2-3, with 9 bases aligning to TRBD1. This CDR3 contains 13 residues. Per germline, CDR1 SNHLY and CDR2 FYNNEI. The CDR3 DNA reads TGTGCCAGCAGTGAAGTGGGACAGGGACGTTGGAATTTT. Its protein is CASSEVGQGRWNF.

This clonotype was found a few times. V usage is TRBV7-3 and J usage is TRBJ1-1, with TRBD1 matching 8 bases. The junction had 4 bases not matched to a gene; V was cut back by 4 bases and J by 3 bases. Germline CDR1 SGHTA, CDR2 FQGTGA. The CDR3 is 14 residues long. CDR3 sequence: CASSSQGAHTEAFF. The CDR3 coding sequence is TGTGCCAGCAGCTCTCAGGGGGCACACACTGAAGCTTTCTTT.

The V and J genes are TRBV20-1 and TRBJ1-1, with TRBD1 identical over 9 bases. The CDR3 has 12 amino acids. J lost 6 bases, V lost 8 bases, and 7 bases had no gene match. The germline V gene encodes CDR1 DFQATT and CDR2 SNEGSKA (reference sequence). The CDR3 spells CSPDRGDAEAFF. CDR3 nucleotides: TGCAGTCCAGACAGGGGGGACGCTGAAGCTTTCTTT.

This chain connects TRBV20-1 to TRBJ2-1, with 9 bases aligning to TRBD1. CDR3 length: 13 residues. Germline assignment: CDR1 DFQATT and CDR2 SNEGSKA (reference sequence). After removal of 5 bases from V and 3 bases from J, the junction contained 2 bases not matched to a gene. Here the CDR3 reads CSAPGQGYNEQFF. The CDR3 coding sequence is TGCAGTGCTCCGGGACAGGGCTACAATGAGCAGTTCTTC.